This TCR beta chain was sequenced in a study of Ad26.COV2.S vaccination and SARS-CoV-2 variants. For the study at large: The COV1001 Ad26.COV2.S trial arm included the donor.

Described treatment: about 20 received Ad26.COV2.S at low or high dose, single or two shots; several received placebo; per-sample allocation not given. Material that was analyzed had been drawn on day 63 after the first vaccine or placebo injection. Assay: immunoSEQ multiplex PCR; the TCRdb copy retains only in-frame clones and omits some. The sample includes more than 300,000 clones, around 90% of them seen just once. V was pared by 6 bases and J by 4 bases, with 4 bases of the junction left unmatched. The germline CDR1 and CDR2 sequences are LNHNV and YYDKDF (reference sequence). This CDR3 spans 13 amino acids.

This receptor was obtained from a person aged 18-60 years who received the Ad26.COV2.S COVID-19 vaccine or a placebo. Sequences were derived from peripheral blood, sampled in a trial of Ad26.COV2.S vaccine versus placebo. The chain carries TRBV15 and TRBJ1-1; 8 bases map to TRBD1. The CDR3 protein is CATRLRGPTEAFF. CDR3 in DNA: TGTGCCACCAGACTCAGGGGGCCCACTGAAGCTTTCTTT.